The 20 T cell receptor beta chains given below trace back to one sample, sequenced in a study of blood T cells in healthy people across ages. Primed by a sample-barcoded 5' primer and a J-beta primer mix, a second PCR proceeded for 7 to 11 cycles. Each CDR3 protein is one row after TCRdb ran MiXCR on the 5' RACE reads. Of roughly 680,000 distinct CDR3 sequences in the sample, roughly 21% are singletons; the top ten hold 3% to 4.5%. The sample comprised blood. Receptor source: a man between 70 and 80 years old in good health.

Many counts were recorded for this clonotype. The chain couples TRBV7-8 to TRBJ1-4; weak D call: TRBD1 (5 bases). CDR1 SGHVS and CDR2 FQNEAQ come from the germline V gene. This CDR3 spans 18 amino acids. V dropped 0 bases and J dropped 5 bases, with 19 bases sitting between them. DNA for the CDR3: TGTGCCAGCAGCTTAGCGCCCCGGGACGGAGGACCGAATGAAAAACTGTTTTTT. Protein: CASSLAPRDGGPNEKLFF.

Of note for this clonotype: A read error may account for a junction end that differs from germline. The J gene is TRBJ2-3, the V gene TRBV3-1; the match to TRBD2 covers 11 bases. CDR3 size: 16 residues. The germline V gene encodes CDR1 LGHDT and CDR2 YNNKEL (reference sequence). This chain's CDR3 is CASSQTSGSVTDTQYF. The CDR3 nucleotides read TGTGCTAGCAGCCAAACTAGCGGGAGTGTGACAGATACGCAGTATTTT.

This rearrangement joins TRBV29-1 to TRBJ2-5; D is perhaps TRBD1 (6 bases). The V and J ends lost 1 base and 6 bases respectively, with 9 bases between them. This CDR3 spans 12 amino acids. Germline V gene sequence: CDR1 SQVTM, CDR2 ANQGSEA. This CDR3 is CSVEVQGKTQYF. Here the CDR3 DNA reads TGCAGCGTTGAAGTCCAGGGGAAGACCCAGTACTTC.

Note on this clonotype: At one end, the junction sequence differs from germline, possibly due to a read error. In DNA, the CDR3 is TGCGCCAGCAGCCAAAGCAGCGGGATGGTCGCCGAGCGGTACTTC. Translating it yields CASSQSSGMVAERYF. The rearrangement links TRBV4-1 to TRBJ2-7; TRBD2 matches 7 bases. The germline CDR1 and CDR2 sequences are MGHRA and YSYEKL. This CDR3 has 15 residues.

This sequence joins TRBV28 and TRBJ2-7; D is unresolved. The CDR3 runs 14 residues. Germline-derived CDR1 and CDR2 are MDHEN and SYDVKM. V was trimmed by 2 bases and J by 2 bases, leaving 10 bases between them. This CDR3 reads CASSLGQEPYEQYF. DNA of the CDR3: TGTGCCAGCAGTTTAGGGCAGGAACCCTACGAGCAGTACTTC.

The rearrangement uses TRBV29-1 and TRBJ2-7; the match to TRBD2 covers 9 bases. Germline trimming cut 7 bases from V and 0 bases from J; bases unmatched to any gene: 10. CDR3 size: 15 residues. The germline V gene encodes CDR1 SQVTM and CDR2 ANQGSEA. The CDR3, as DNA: TGCAGCGCCCTAGGGCTAGCGGGGCCCTCCTACGAGCAGTACTTC. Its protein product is CSALGLAGPSYEQYF.

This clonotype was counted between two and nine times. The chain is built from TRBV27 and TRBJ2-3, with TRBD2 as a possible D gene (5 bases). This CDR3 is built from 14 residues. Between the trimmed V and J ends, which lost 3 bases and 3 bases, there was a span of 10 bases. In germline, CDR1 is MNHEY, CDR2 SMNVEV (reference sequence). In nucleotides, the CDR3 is TGTGCCAGCAGTTTCGGGGTTGGGACAGATACGCAGTATTTT. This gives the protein CASSFGVGTDTQYF.

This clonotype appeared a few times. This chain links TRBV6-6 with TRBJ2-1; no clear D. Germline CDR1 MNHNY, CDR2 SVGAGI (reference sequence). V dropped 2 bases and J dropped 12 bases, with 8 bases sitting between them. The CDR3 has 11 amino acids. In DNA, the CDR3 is TGTGCCAGCAGTTACGGGCAAGCGCAGTTCTTC. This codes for CASSYGQAQFF.

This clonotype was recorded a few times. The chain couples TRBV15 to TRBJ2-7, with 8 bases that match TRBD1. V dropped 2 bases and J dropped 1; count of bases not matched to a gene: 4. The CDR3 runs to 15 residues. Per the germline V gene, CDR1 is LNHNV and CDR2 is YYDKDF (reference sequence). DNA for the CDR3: TGTGCCACCAGCAGAATTGACAGGGGATCCTACGAGCAGTACTTC. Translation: CATSRIDRGSYEQYF.

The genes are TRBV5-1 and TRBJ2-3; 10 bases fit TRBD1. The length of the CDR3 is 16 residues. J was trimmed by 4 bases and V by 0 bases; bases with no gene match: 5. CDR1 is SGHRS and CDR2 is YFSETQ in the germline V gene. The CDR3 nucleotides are TGCGCCAGCAGCTTGGACCCGGGACAGGGGCCAGATACGCAGTATTTT. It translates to CASSLDPGQGPDTQYF.

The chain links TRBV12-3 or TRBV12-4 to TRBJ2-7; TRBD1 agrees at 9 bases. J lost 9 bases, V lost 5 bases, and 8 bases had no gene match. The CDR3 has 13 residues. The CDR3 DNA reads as TGTGCCAGCAGTCCAGGACAGGGGTTGGGGCAGTACTTC. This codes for CASSPGQGLGQYF.

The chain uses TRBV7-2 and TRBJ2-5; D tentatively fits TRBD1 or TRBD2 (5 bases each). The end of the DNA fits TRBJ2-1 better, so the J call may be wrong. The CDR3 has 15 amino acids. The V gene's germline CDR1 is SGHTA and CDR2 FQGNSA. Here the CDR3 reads CASSLVGVIGNEQFF. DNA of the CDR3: TGTGCCAGCAGCTTAGTGGGGGTAATCGGCAATGAGCAGTTCTTC.

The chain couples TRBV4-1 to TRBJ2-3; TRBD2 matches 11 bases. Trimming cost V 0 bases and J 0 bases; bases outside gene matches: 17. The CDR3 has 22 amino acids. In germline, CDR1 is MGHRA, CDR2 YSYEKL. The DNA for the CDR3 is TGCGCCAGCAGCCAAGATGAGCGACCCCGAGGGCTAGCGGGAGGTAGCACAGATACGCAGTATTTT. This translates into CASSQDERPRGLAGGSTDTQYF.

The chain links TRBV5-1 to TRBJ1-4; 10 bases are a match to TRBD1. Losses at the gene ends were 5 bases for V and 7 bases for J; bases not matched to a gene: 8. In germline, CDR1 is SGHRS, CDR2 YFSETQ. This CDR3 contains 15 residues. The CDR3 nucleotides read TGCGCCAGCAGTTCCCTGGGACAGGGGACTGAAAAACTGTTTTTT. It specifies CASSSLGQGTEKLFF.

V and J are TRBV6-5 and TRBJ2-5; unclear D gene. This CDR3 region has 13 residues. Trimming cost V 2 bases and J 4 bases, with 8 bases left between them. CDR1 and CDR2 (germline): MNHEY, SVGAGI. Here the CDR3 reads CASSYHRRETQYF. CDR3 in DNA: TGTGCCAGCAGTTACCACCGGAGAGAGACCCAGTACTTC.

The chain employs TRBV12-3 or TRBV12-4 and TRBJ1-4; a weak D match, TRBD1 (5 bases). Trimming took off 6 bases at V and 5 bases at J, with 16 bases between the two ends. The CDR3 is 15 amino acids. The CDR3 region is CASSLGDGPNEKLFF. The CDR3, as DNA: TGTGCCAGCAGCCTCGGGGACGGCCCGAATGAAAAACTGTTTTTT.

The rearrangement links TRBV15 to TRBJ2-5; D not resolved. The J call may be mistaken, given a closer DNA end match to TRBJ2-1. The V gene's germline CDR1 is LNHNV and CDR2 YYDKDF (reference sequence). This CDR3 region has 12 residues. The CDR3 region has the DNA TGTGCCACCAGCAGAGGGGACAATGAGCAGTTCTTC. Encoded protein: CATSRGDNEQFF.

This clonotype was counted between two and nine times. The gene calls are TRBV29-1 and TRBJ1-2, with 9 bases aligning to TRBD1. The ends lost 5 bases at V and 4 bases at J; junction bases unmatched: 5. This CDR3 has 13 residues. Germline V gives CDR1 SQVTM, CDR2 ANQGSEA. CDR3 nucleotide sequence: TGCAGCGTTTCACAGGGGGCGGCCTATGGCTACACCTTC. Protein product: CSVSQGAAYGYTF.

CDR3 coding DNA: TGCAGTGCTAGAGACGGACCGGGACCCTACAATGAGCAGTTCTTC. It is translated as CSARDGPGPYNEQFF. The J gene is TRBJ2-1, the V gene TRBV20-1; D is possibly TRBD1 or TRBD2 (5 bases each). This CDR3 contains 15 residues. Germline assignment: CDR1 DFQATT and CDR2 SNEGSKA (reference sequence). Trimming left V 0 bases short and J 2 bases short, with 11 bases between.

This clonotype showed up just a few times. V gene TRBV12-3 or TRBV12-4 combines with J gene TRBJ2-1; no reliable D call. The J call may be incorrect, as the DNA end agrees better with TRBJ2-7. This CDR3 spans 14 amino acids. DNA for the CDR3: TGTGCCAGCAGTTTAGCGCTTGACCCCTACGAGCAGTACTTC. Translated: CASSLALDPYEQYF.